This T cell receptor (beta chain) emerged from a study of blood T cell repertoires in COVID-19. The wider study: Researchers got acute and convalescent COVID-19 samples from the United States, Italy and Spain.

Trimming cost V 2 bases and J 9 bases, with 14 bases left between them. The germline gives CDR1 SEHNR, CDR2 FQNEAQ (reference sequence). The CDR3 extends over 14 amino acids. In the original workflow: The assay estimated nucleated cells by amplifying reference gene primers. The protocol was immunoSEQ multiplex PCR, while the TCRdb copy is restricted to in-frame clones and leaves out a portion. Clone size and the V and J calls come from that table; the DNA yielded D and trimming. This repertoire shows some 120,000 clones, around 79% found once; its top ten account for around 20%. This clone was seen more than once but under ten times.

This receptor was taken from an elderly man with acute or convalescent COVID-19. Sequenced sample: peripheral blood. The V call is TRBV7-9, the J call TRBJ2-1, with no clear D. CDR3 DNA sequence: TGTGCCAGCAGCTTAAGTATCCCCGGCGGTGAGCAGTTCTTC. It encodes CASSLSIPGGEQFF.